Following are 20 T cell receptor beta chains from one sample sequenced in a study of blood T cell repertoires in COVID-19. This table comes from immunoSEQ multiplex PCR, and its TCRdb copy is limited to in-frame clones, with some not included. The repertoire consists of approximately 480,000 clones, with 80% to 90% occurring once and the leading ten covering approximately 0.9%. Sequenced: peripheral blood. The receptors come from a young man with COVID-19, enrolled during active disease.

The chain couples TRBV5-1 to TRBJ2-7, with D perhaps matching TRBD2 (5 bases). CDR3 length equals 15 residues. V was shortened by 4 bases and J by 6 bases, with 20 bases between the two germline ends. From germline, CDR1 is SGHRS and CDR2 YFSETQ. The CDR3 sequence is CASSMDGGSRGEQYF. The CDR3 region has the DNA TGCGCCAGCAGCATGGACGGCGGGTCCCGGGGCGAGCAGTACTTC.

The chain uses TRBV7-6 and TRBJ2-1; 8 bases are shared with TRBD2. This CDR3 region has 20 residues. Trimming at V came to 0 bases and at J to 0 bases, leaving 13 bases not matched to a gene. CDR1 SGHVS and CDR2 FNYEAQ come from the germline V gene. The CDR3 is CASSLAAASGFVGSYNEQFF. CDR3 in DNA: TGTGCCAGCAGCTTAGCGGCGGCTAGCGGGTTCGTAGGCTCCTACAATGAGCAGTTCTTC.

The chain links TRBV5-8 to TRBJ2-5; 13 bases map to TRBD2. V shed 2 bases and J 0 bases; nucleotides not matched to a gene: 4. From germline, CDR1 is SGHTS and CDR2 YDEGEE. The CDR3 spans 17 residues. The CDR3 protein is CASSFGLAGVYQETQYF. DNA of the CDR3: TGTGCCAGCAGCTTTGGACTAGCGGGAGTCTACCAAGAGACCCAGTACTTC. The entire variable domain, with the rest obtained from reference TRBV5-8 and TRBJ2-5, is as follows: EAGVTQSPTHLIKTRGQQATLRCSPISGHTSVYWYQQALGLGLQFLLWYDEGEERNRGNFPPRFSGRQFPNYSSELNVNALELEDSALYLCASSFGLAGVYQETQYFGPGTRLLVL.

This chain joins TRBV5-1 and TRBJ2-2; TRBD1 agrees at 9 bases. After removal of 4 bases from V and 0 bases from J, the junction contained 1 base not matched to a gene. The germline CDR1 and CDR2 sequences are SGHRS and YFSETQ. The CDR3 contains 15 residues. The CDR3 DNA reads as TGCGCCAGCAGCCGACAGGGGGCGAACACCGGGGAGCTGTTTTTT. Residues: CASSRQGANTGELFF.

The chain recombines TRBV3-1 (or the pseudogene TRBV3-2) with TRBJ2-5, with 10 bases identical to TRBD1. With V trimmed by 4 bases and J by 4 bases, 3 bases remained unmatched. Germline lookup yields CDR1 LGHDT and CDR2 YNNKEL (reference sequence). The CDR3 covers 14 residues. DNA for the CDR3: TGTGCCAGCAGCCCTCGACAGGGGGCAGAGACCCAGTACTTC. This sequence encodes CASSPRQGAETQYF.

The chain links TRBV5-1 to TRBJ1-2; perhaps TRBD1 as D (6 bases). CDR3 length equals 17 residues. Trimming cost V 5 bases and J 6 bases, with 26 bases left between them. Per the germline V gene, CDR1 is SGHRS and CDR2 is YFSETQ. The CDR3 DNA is TGCGCCAGCAGGGAACTGGGACAAACGTCGGGGTTACATGGCTACACCTTC. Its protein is CASRELGQTSGLHGYTF.

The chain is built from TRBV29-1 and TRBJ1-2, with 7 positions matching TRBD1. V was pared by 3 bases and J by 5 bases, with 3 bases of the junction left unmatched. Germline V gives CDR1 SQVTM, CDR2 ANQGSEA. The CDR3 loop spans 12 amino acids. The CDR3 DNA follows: TGCAGCGTTGAGACAGGGCTTTATGGCTACACCTTC. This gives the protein CSVETGLYGYTF.

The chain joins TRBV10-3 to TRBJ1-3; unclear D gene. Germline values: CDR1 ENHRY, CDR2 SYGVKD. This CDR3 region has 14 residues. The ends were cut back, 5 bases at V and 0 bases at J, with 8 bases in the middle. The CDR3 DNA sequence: TGTGCCATCAGTAGCAGGAACTCTGGAAACACCATATATTTT. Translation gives CAISSRNSGNTIYF.

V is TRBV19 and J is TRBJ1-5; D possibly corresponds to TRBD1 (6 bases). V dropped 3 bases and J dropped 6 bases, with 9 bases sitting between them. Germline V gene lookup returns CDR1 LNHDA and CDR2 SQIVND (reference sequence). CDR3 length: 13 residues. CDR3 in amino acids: CASSIRGPQPQHF. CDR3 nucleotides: TGTGCCAGTAGTATCAGGGGCCCTCAGCCCCAGCATTTT.

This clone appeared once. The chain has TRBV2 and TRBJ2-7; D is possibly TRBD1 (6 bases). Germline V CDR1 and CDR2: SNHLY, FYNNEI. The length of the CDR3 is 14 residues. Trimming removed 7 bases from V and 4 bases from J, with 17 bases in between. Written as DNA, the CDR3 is TGTGCCAGCAAAGAGGGGGTCTGGGGTTACGAGCAGTACTTC. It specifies CASKEGVWGYEQYF.

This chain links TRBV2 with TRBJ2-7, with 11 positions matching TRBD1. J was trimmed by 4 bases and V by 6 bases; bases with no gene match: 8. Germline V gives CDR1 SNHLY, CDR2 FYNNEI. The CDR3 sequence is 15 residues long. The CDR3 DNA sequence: TGTGCCAGCAGAGGGACCCGGGACAGGGGGTACGAGCAGTACTTC. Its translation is CASRGTRDRGYEQYF.

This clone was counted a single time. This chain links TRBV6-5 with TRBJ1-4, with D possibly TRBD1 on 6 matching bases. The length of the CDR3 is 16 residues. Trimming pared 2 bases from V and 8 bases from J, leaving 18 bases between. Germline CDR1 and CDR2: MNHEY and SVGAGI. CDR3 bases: TGTGCCAGCAGTTACCAGGACAGCCTCCGCGACGAAAAACTGTTTTTT. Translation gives CASSYQDSLRDEKLFF.

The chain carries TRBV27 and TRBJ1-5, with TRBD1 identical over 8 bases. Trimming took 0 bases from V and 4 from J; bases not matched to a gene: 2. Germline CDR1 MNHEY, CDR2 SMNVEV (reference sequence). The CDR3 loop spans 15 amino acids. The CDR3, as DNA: TGTGCCAGCAGTTTATCGAGGACAGGGAATCAGCCCCAGCATTTT. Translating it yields CASSLSRTGNQPQHF.

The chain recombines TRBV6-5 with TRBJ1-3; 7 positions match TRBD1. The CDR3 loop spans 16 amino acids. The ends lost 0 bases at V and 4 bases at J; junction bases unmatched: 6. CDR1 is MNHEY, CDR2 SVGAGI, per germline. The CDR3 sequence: CASSYSKGGSGNTIYF. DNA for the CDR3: TGTGCCAGCAGTTACTCGAAAGGGGGCTCGGGAAACACCATATATTTT.

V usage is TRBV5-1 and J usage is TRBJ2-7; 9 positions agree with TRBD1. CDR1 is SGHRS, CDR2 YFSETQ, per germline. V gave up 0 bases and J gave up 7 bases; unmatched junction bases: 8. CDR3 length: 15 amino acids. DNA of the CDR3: TGCGCCAGCAGCTTGGAGTCGGGACAGGGAGGTGAGCAGTACTTC. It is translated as CASSLESGQGGEQYF.

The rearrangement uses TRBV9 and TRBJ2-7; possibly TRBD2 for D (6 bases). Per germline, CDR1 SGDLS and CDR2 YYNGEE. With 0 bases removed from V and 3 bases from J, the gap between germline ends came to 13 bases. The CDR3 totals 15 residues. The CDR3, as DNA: TGTGCCAGCAGCGTAGGAGCGGGCGTAATCTACGAGCAGTACTTC. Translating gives CASSVGAGVIYEQYF.

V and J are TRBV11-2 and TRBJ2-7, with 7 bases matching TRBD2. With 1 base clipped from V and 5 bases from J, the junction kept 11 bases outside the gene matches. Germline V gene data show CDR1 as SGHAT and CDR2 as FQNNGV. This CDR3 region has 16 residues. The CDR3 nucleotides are TGTGCCAGCAGCTTAGGGTCGTGGACTAGGATCGACGAGCAGTACTTC. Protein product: CASSLGSWTRIDEQYF.

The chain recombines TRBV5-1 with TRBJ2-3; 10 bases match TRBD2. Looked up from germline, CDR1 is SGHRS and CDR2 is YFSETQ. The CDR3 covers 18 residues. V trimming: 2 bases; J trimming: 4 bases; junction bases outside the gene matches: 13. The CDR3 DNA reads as TGCGCCAGCAGCTTAACGAGCGGGGGGGCCGGCTCGGCAGATACGCAGTATTTT. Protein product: CASSLTSGGAGSADTQYF.

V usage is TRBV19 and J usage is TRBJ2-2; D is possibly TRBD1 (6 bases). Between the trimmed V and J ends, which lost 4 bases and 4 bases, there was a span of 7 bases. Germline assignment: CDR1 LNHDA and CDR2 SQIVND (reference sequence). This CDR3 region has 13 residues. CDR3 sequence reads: CASSRGGTGELFF. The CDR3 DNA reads TGTGCCAGTAGTAGAGGGGGCACCGGGGAGCTGTTTTTT.

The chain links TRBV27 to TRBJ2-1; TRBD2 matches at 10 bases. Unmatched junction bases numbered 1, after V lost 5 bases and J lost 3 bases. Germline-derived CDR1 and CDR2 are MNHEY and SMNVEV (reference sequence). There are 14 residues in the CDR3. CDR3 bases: TGTGCCAGCAGTCGGACTAGCGGCTACAATGAGCAGTTCTTC. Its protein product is CASSRTSGYNEQFF.